This T cell receptor (beta chain) comes out of a study of identifying expanded T cells in peripheral blood. Germline V gene data show CDR1 as LNHDA and CDR2 as SQIVND (reference sequence). Trimming took off 10 bases at V and 4 bases at J, with 13 bases between the two ends. The CDR3 has 12 residues. The data were produced by immunoSEQ multiplex PCR, yet TCRdb's version contains in-frame clones alone and is incomplete. The sample includes about 58,000 clones, around 83% seen only once; the top ten take more than 15%. The TCR was taken from a person aged 18-69 years in good health. Sequences were obtained from blood. The chain links TRBV19 to TRBJ2-5; D is possibly TRBD1 or TRBD2 (5 bases each). In DNA, the CDR3 is TGTGCCACAGGGACGTACGGAGAGACCCAGTACTTC. Its protein is CATGTYGETQYF.